The T cell receptor (beta chain) described here comes from a study of shared clonotypes between healthy human individuals. Study results and caveats: With several donors compared, about 5.2% of naive CD4 clonotypes were shared.

This clone was recorded at least ten times. What it binds is unknown. Source study methods: ImmunoSEQ output held junction-only sequences without quality scores, so filtering differed. Clones were sequenced by immunoSEQ multiplex PCR, and TCRdb holds only the in-frame ones, with some missing. V and J calls and clone size are as listed in that table; D and trimming were resolved from the DNA. The sample shows about 110,000 clones, approximately 70% of them seen only once. V was shortened by 1 base and J by 3 bases, with 11 bases between the two germline ends. The CDR3 covers 15 residues. From germline, CDR1 is MNHEY and CDR2 SMNVEV (reference sequence).

The source of this sequence is a woman aged 25 to 39 in good health. Sequencing input: memory CD8+ T cells sorted from blood. The subset here: CD45RO+ cells pooled with CCR7-negative TemRA cells. The chain is built from TRBV27 and TRBJ2-3, with D tentatively TRBD1 (6 bases). The CDR3: CASSLYRTATDTQYF. In nucleotides, the CDR3 is TGTGCCAGCAGTTTATATAGGACAGCTACAGATACGCAGTATTTT.